This entry lists 4 T cell receptor beta chains sequenced from one sample in a study of graft-versus-host responses after intestinal transplantation. Profiled with immunoSEQ multiplex PCR; TCRdb holds only in-frame clones, not every one. The repertoire holds tens of thousands of clones, about nine tenths seen once, with approximately 0.1% in the top ten. For these receptors, no antigen is known. The sample here was unstimulated CD4+ T cells sorted from spleen or lymph node cells, taken before intestinal transplant. The receptors shown here come from a human donor who received an intestinal transplant.

The chain links TRBV10-3 to TRBJ1-4; no reliable D call. The CDR3 length is 14 residues. V was clipped by 3 bases and J by 3 bases, with 8 bases between them. The germline CDR1 and CDR2 sequences are ENHRY and SYGVKD. DNA of the CDR3: TGTGCCATCAGTGACCCAGTCGCTAATGAAAAACTGTTTTTT. As protein: CAISDPVANEKLFF.

The chain employs TRBV4-1 and TRBJ2-5, with 8 bases aligning to TRBD2. This CDR3 contains 14 residues. V was clipped by 4 bases and J by 5 bases; unmatched bases: 6. The germline V gene encodes CDR1 MGHRA and CDR2 YSYEKL. CDR3 nucleotides: TGCGCCAGCAGCCCGCCGGGGGGGTGGGAGACCCAGTACTTC. It yields the protein CASSPPGGWETQYF.

The genes are TRBV5-1 and TRBJ1-1; D not certain. V lost 4 bases and J lost 1, with 14 bases in between. Germline CDR1 reads SGHRS; CDR2 reads YFSETQ. The CDR3 spans 15 residues. In DNA form, the CDR3 reads TGCGCCAGCAGCCCACCCGCCGGAGGGAACACTGAAGCTTTCTTT. Translation gives CASSPPAGGNTEAFF.

J is TRBJ1-6 and V is TRBV10-2; D is uncertain. CDR1 is WSHSY, CDR2 SAAADI, per germline. V gave up 4 bases and J gave up 9 bases, with 25 bases separating them. The CDR3 has 18 residues. The CDR3 region has the DNA TGCGCCAGCAGTGGGATGGTGGCAGGTGGTTTCCAAATTTCACCCCTCCACTTT. Residues: CASSGMVAGGFQISPLHF.